Shown below are 8 T cell receptor beta chains from a single sample sequenced in a study of blood T cells in healthy people across ages. Then a second PCR, running roughly 7 to 11 cycles, was carried out with a sample-barcoded 5' primer and a J-beta primer mix. TCRdb ran MiXCR on the 5' RACE reads and lists one entry per CDR3 protein. The data show 600,000 to 800,000 distinct CDR3 sequences, with about 21% seen just once and roughly 3.6% held by the top ten. The sequencing input was blood. All receptors derive from a man aged 65-85 years in good health.

The chain has TRBV29-1 and TRBJ2-2, with 9 bases aligning to TRBD1. CDR3 size: 14 residues. Germline V CDR1 and CDR2: SQVTM, ANQGSEA. V shed 6 bases, J shed 6 bases, and the junction held 8 bases outside the gene matches. In DNA form, the CDR3 reads TGCAGCGTCACCGGGACAGGGAGGGCCGGGGAGCTGTTTTTT. Its protein is CSVTGTGRAGELFF.

This clonotype has just a few counts. V and J are TRBV7-9 and TRBJ2-1, with 7 bases that match TRBD2. Germline values: CDR1 SEHNR, CDR2 FQNEAQ (reference sequence). This CDR3 region has 15 residues. V was clipped by 5 bases and J by 6 bases; unmatched bases: 10. The CDR3 DNA sequence: TGTGCCAGCAGCCCAGCGGGGATTATAGGCAATGAGCAGTTCTTC. Residues: CASSPAGIIGNEQFF.

V is TRBV28 and J is TRBJ2-5; 7 nucleotides match TRBD1. V gave up 11 bases and J gave up 7 bases; unmatched junction bases: 7. The CDR3 runs 11 residues. Germline CDR1 is MDHEN and CDR2 is SYDVKM. The CDR3 DNA reads as TGTGCCTCGACAGGGCCTGTGACCCAGTACTTC. The encoded protein is CASTGPVTQYF.

The table lists this clonotype with a few counts. The chain recombines TRBV6-2 or TRBV6-3 with TRBJ1-1; D not certain. The CDR3 totals 12 residues. Germline-derived CDR1 and CDR2 are MNHEY and SVGEGT. V was cut by 5 bases and J by 8 bases, with 12 bases left in between. CDR3 region: CASSTSRGEAFF. CDR3 nucleotides: TGTGCCAGCAGTACCTCTCGGGGAGAAGCTTTCTTT.

This clonotype was observed a few times. The J gene is TRBJ2-1, the V gene TRBV5-1; 9 bases map to TRBD2. The CDR3 spans 14 residues. Per the germline V gene, CDR1 is SGHRS and CDR2 is YFSETQ. With V trimmed by 1 base and J by 7 bases, 3 bases remained unmatched. The CDR3 sequence is CASSLISGGNEQFF. CDR3 in DNA: TGCGCCAGCAGCTTGATTAGCGGGGGAAATGAGCAGTTCTTC.

This clonotype was picked up a small number of times. The genes are TRBV6-2 or TRBV6-3 and TRBJ1-2; D is possibly TRBD1 (5 bases). The length of the CDR3 is 13 residues. The ends were cut back, 5 bases at V and 4 bases at J, with 11 bases in the middle. Per germline, CDR1 MNHEY and CDR2 SVGEGT. Here the CDR3 reads CASSLTGPYGYTF. CDR3 sequence (DNA): TGTGCCAGCAGTCTTACAGGACCCTATGGCTACACCTTC.

This rearrangement joins TRBV20-1 to TRBJ2-4; either TRBD1 or TRBD2 may supply D (5 bases each). V dropped 3 bases and J dropped 8 bases, with 14 bases sitting between them. Germline CDR1 is DFQATT and CDR2 is SNEGSKA (reference sequence). The CDR3 sequence is 13 residues long. CDR3 amino acids: CSASQWDGDIQYF. The CDR3 bases are TGCAGTGCTAGTCAGTGGGACGGAGACATTCAGTACTTC.

This chain links TRBV5-1 with TRBJ2-5; 7 nucleotides align to TRBD2. The end of the DNA is better explained by TRBJ2-1, so the J call may be wrong. The CDR3 contains 15 residues. Germline CDR1 and CDR2: SGHRS and YFSETQ. CDR3 amino acids: CASSSSGTSYNEQFF. In DNA form, the CDR3 reads TGCGCCAGCAGCTCCAGCGGGACTTCCTACAATGAGCAGTTCTTC.